This T cell receptor beta chain was recorded in a study of blood T cell repertoires in COVID-19. Study information: The study drew acute and convalescent COVID-19 samples from the United States, Italy and Spain. PBMCs, B-cell-depleted T cells, or T cells provided the cDNA or gDNA that made up the material.

Trimming took off 6 bases at V and 4 bases at J, with 12 bases between the two ends. The length of the CDR3 is 13 residues. Germline CDR1 is MGHDK and CDR2 is SYGVNS. There are a few counts of this clone. In the original workflow: Nucleated cell counts were estimated from reference gene primer amplification. Method: immunoSEQ multiplex PCR; TCRdb's copy keeps in-frame clones and lacks some. From that table come the V and J calls and clone size; the DNA was used to work out D and trimming. Among 130,000 to 150,000 clones listed, 65% to 80% were seen once. The source is an elderly man with acute or convalescent COVID-19. The sequenced material came from peripheral blood. The V call is TRBV25-1, the J call TRBJ1-2; D remains ambiguous. CDR3 region: CASRASETYGYTF. The CDR3 DNA is TGTGCCAGCAGGGCCAGCGAGACCTATGGCTACACCTTC.